The 28 T cell receptor beta chains below were found in one sample sequenced in a study of graft-versus-host responses after intestinal transplantation. Antigens of these TCRs are unknown. Data came from immunoSEQ multiplex PCR; TCRdb stores just in-frame clones and leaves some out. The data show just under 65,000 clones, roughly 90% seen once. The sequencing used unstimulated CD8+ T cells sorted from spleen or lymph node cells, collected before transplant. The source of these receptors is a human donor who was the organ donor for an intestinal transplant.

V usage is TRBV5-1 and J usage is TRBJ1-1; 7 bases match TRBD1. This CDR3 has 15 residues. V lost 3 bases, J lost 1 base, and 6 bases stayed unmatched. Looked up from germline, CDR1 is SGHRS and CDR2 is YFSETQ. The CDR3 protein is CASSSGTDSNTEAFF. CDR3 nucleotides: TGCGCCAGCAGCTCCGGGACAGATTCGAACACTGAAGCTTTCTTT.

The chain carries TRBV5-5 and TRBJ1-1, with a tentative D call TRBD1 (5 bases). V was clipped by 0 bases and J by 4 bases, with 10 bases between them. Germline V gene data show CDR1 as SGHKS and CDR2 as YYEKEE (reference sequence). The CDR3 spans 14 residues. CDR3 sequence (DNA): TGTGCCAGCAGCTTGGTCGGGGGGAGCACTGAAGCTTTCTTT. It specifies CASSLVGGSTEAFF. Looking up the rest from reference TRBV5-5 and TRBJ1-1 gives the full variable domain: DAGVTQSPTHLIKTRGQQVTLRCSPISGHKSVSWYQQVLGQGPQFIFQYYEKEERGRGNFPDRFSARQFPNYSSELNVNALLLGDSALYLCASSLVGGSTEAFFGQGTRLTVV.

The chain joins TRBV7-9 to TRBJ2-5; 7 bases are a match to TRBD1. This CDR3 region has 15 residues. Germline V lookup: CDR1 SEHNR, CDR2 FQNEAQ (reference sequence). V was pared by 5 bases and J by 2 bases, with 8 bases of the junction left unmatched. The chain's CDR3 is CASSPGQALQETQYF. DNA for the CDR3: TGTGCCAGCAGCCCAGGACAGGCCTTACAAGAGACCCAGTACTTC.

The chain recombines TRBV6-5 with TRBJ1-2; D unresolved. The V end lost 6 bases, the J end lost 0 bases, and 8 bases lay between the germline ends. CDR3 length: 13 residues. Germline V gives CDR1 MNHEY, CDR2 SVGAGI. The CDR3 region is CASSSLTNYGYTF. CDR3 DNA sequence: TGTGCCAGCAGCTCACTGACTAACTATGGCTACACCTTC.

This clone has only one observation. The V gene is TRBV28, the J gene TRBJ2-7, with D possibly TRBD2 on 6 matching bases. The CDR3 length is 17 residues. Looked up from germline, CDR1 is MDHEN and CDR2 is SYDVKM. The ends were cut back, 3 bases at V and 0 bases at J, with 18 bases in the middle. In nucleotides, the CDR3 is TGTGCCAGCAGTTTCGCCGTTGCCGCGGGGAGCTCCTACGAGCAGTACTTC. The encoded protein is CASSFAVAAGSSYEQYF.

The chain has TRBV6-6 and TRBJ1-4; tentatively, D is TRBD1 (5 bases). Trimming pared 0 bases from V and 7 bases from J, leaving 12 bases between. The CDR3 is made up of 15 amino acids. The V gene's germline CDR1 is MNHNY and CDR2 SVGAGI (reference sequence). CDR3 bases: TGTGCCAGCAGTTACTCTGGGGAAGGGGTTGAAAAACTGTTTTTT. It encodes CASSYSGEGVEKLFF.

This chain uses TRBV28 with TRBJ2-5, with D hard to call. CDR3 length: 12 residues. Germline-derived CDR1 and CDR2 are MDHEN and SYDVKM. V was shortened by 1 base and J by 5 bases, with 5 bases between the two germline ends. The CDR3 DNA reads TGTGCCAGCAGTTTATCCGGGGAGACCCAGTACTTC. This encodes CASSLSGETQYF.

This rearrangement joins TRBV27 to TRBJ2-7; 8 bases agree with TRBD2. The CDR3 runs 15 residues. The germline gives CDR1 MNHEY, CDR2 SMNVEV (reference sequence). Trimming at V came to 3 bases and at J to 3 bases, leaving 7 bases not matched to a gene. CDR3 loop: CASSLYSGTYYEQYF. The CDR3 bases are TGTGCCAGCAGTTTGTATAGCGGGACCTACTACGAGCAGTACTTC.

The chain employs TRBV19 and TRBJ1-5, with D tentatively TRBD1 (5 bases). This CDR3 comprises 15 residues. Trimming shortened V by 5 bases and J by 5 bases, and 16 bases separated the two germline ends. Germline V lookup: CDR1 LNHDA, CDR2 SQIVND (reference sequence). CDR3 nucleotides: TGTGCCAGTAGTTGGGGCCTCCGGTGGGATCAGCCCCAGCATTTT. The encoded protein is CASSWGLRWDQPQHF.

CDR3 loop: CASSEALTNYGYTF. CDR3 sequence (DNA): TGTGCCAGCAGTGAGGCCCTTACCAACTATGGCTACACCTTC. The V and J genes are TRBV6-1 and TRBJ1-2; D not resolved. Germline V CDR1 and CDR2: MNHNS, SASEGT. The CDR3 is 14 residues long. V gave up 3 bases and J gave up 2 bases, with 10 bases separating them.

The rearrangement joins TRBV28 to TRBJ2-5; 12 bases map to TRBD1. V lost 5 bases to trimming and J lost 4 bases; unmatched junction nucleotides: 5. The length of the CDR3 is 15 residues. CDR1 and CDR2 from the germline V gene are MDHEN and SYDVKM. DNA for the CDR3: TGTGCCAGCAGTCCCCGGGACAGGGGGCGAGAGACCCAGTACTTC. It yields the protein CASSPRDRGRETQYF.

The chain uses TRBV6-1 and TRBJ2-2, with D perhaps matching TRBD2 (6 bases). Germline values: CDR1 MNHNS, CDR2 SASEGT. The CDR3 is 14 residues long. Trimming pared 8 bases from V and 3 bases from J, leaving 13 bases between. The CDR3 coding sequence is TGTGCCAGCCTCGCGGGGCAGGACACCGGGGAGCTGTTTTTT. It encodes CASLAGQDTGELFF.

A single count supports this clone. This sequence joins TRBV11-2 and TRBJ2-7; 8 bases agree with TRBD2. V lost 5 bases, J lost 0 bases, and 6 bases stayed unmatched. Germline values: CDR1 SGHAT, CDR2 FQNNGV. The CDR3 length is 15 residues. CDR3 loop: CASSLTSGLSYEQYF. The CDR3 DNA sequence: TGTGCCAGCAGCCTTACTAGCGGACTCTCCTACGAGCAGTACTTC.

CDR3 amino acids: CASSLFRAGYGYTF. The CDR3 DNA reads as TGTGCCAGCAGCTTATTTCGAGCGGGCTATGGCTACACCTTC. This chain links TRBV5-8 with TRBJ1-2, with no clear D. Between the trimmed V and J ends, which lost 2 bases and 4 bases, there was a span of 12 bases. The germline gives CDR1 SGHTS, CDR2 YDEGEE. This CDR3 spans 14 amino acids.

V gene TRBV5-1 combines with J gene TRBJ2-6, with 7 bases identical to TRBD1. CDR3 length: 16 residues. V lost 0 bases, J lost 4 bases, and 4 bases stayed unmatched. In germline, CDR1 is SGHRS, CDR2 YFSETQ. The CDR3 sequence is CASSLDTGAGANVLTF. DNA of the CDR3: TGCGCCAGCAGCTTGGATACAGGGGCCGGGGCCAACGTCCTGACTTTC.

This sequence joins TRBV5-4 and TRBJ2-3; the D is unclear. The length of the CDR3 is 15 residues. Germline assignment: CDR1 SGHNT and CDR2 YYREEE (reference sequence). V was clipped by 3 bases and J by 7 bases, with 18 bases between them. The CDR3, as DNA: TGTGCCAGCAGCTCCCATCCGGGTTCGGTTTATACGCAGTATTTT. Encoded protein: CASSSHPGSVYTQYF.

CDR3 nucleotide sequence: TGTGCCAGCAGCCCACCGTCAGGGGAAGAGACCCAGTACTTC. It specifies CASSPPSGEETQYF. The V call is TRBV7-9, the J call TRBJ2-5, with D perhaps matching TRBD1 (6 bases). The CDR3 extends over 14 amino acids. Looked up from germline, CDR1 is SEHNR and CDR2 is FQNEAQ (reference sequence). V lost 5 bases, J lost 3 bases, and 13 bases lay in between.

This clone was detected once. The CDR3 nucleotides are TGTGCCAGTAGTATAACAGGAAGCAATCAGCCCCAGCATTTT. This gives the protein CASSITGSNQPQHF. This sequence joins TRBV19 and TRBJ1-5; possibly TRBD1 for D (5 bases). The CDR3 sequence is 14 residues long. V was cut by 2 bases and J by 1 base, with 6 bases left in between. The germline CDR1 and CDR2 sequences are LNHDA and SQIVND (reference sequence).

The chain uses TRBV11-2 and TRBJ2-7; 8 bases match TRBD2. After removal of 4 bases from V and 3 bases from J, the junction contained 8 bases not matched to a gene. There are 15 residues in the CDR3. Germline CDR1 SGHAT, CDR2 FQNNGV. The CDR3: CASSSSWAGGYEQYF. Here the CDR3 DNA reads TGTGCCAGCAGCTCCTCTTGGGCGGGAGGCTACGAGCAGTACTTC.

This clone was seen only a few times. V usage is TRBV4-3 and J usage is TRBJ1-1, with D perhaps matching TRBD1 (6 bases). Trimming stripped 4 bases from V and 1 base from J, with 13 bases between. This CDR3 has 15 residues. Germline-derived CDR1 and CDR2 are LGHNA and YSLEER. CDR3 nucleotides: TGCGCCAGCAGCCCTTGGGACATAGAGAACACTGAAGCTTTCTTT. Encoded protein: CASSPWDIENTEAFF.

This chain connects TRBV5-3 to TRBJ1-4, with D possibly TRBD1 on 6 matching bases. TRBV5-3 is labeled an ORF, and its function is uncertain. The V and J ends lost 4 bases and 4 bases respectively, with 14 bases between them. CDR3 size: 15 residues. CDR3 sequence (DNA): TGTGCCAGAAGCCAAGGCCGGGACAATAATGAAAAACTGTTTTTT. The encoded protein is CARSQGRDNNEKLFF.

CDR3 sequence reads: CASSQWGLAYEQYF. For the CDR3, the DNA is TGCGCCAGCAGCCAATGGGGGCTGGCCTACGAGCAGTACTTC. This chain joins TRBV4-3 and TRBJ2-7; possibly TRBD1 for D (6 bases). Trimming pared 2 bases from V and 2 bases from J, leaving 10 bases between. This CDR3 is built from 14 residues. The germline V gene has CDR1 LGHNA and CDR2 YSLEER.

The chain uses TRBV4-3 and TRBJ2-1, with TRBD2 identical over 8 bases. The CDR3 totals 16 residues. V lost 1 base and J lost 6; bases outside the gene matches: 8. Looked up from germline, CDR1 is LGHNA and CDR2 is YSLEER. This CDR3 is CASSQGSGDGLNEQFF. CDR3 nucleotide sequence: TGCGCCAGCAGCCAAGGTAGCGGGGACGGGCTCAATGAGCAGTTCTTC.

This rearrangement joins TRBV18 to TRBJ2-5; D is possibly TRBD1 (5 bases). Trimming removed 4 bases from V and 0 bases from J, with 12 bases in between. CDR1 KGHSH and CDR2 LQKENI come from the germline V gene. The CDR3 totals 15 residues. CDR3 bases: TGTGCCAGCTCACTGGGGCCAGGAGACCAAGAGACCCAGTACTTC. Translation gives CASSLGPGDQETQYF.

The chain couples TRBV14 to TRBJ2-7; 10 bases match TRBD1. The CDR3 loop spans 16 amino acids. The junction had 10 bases not matched to a gene; V was cut back by 2 bases and J by 6 bases. Germline CDR1 SGHDN, CDR2 FVKESK. This CDR3 reads CASSQRVTGGYIEQYF. The CDR3 nucleotides read TGTGCCAGCAGCCAAAGGGTGACAGGGGGCTATATCGAGCAGTACTTC.

The chain carries TRBV6-1 and TRBJ1-3, with D perhaps TRBD1 (5 bases). V lost 2 bases and J 3 bases, leaving 14 bases between the germline ends. CDR1 and CDR2 (germline): MNHNS, SASEGT. This CDR3 has 16 residues. The CDR3, as DNA: TGTGCCAGCAGTGAACACGGTACAGGTGGTGGAAACACCATATATTTT. Translating it yields CASSEHGTGGGNTIYF.

The rearrangement uses TRBV7-8 and TRBJ2-7, with a possible D match to TRBD2 (6 bases). The CDR3 length is 14 residues. Trimming left V 6 bases short and J 3 bases short, with 15 bases between. Looked up from germline, CDR1 is SGHVS and CDR2 is FQNEAQ. CDR3 nucleotide sequence: TGTGCCAGCAGAACGGGAGACAGCGTCTACGAGCAGTACTTC. This codes for CASRTGDSVYEQYF. The full variable domain, rest sourced from reference TRBV7-8 and TRBJ2-7, is GAGVSQSPRYKVAKRGQDVALRCDPISGHVSLFWYQQALGQGPEFLTYFQNEAQLDKSGLPSDRFFAERPEGSVSTLKIQRTQQEDSAVYLCASRTGDSVYEQYFGPGTRLTVT.

The chain has TRBV6-5 and TRBJ2-2; 8 nucleotides line up with TRBD2. The CDR3 extends over 16 amino acids. The J segment lost 4 bases and the V segment lost 4 bases, leaving 8 bases of the junction unmatched. Per the germline V gene, CDR1 is MNHEY and CDR2 is SVGAGI. The CDR3 reads CASSSHRTSSTGELFF. Here the CDR3 DNA reads TGTGCCAGCAGTTCACACCGGACTAGCAGCACCGGGGAGCTGTTTTTT.